These T cell receptor beta chains were read from a single sample in a study of CD8 T cells in Susac syndrome. MiXCR was run by TCRdb on the immunoSEQ multiplex PCR reads, yielding one entry per CDR3 protein. The table records under 150,000 distinct CDR3 sequences, 65% to 90% of them present only once. The sample taken for sequencing was CD8+ T cells from PBMCs. These receptor sequences come from a human donor with multiple sclerosis. Both conserved end residues are trimmed from each CDR3. Each record gives: V gene, CDR3 protein.

V gene: TRBV20-1
CDR3 protein: SARDLWGHNEKLF

V gene: TRBV20-1
CDR3 protein: SASGIQGGQETQY

V gene: TRBV2
CDR3 protein: ASSELDSRNQPQH

V gene: TRBV30
CDR3 protein: AWSPGGRRGYT

V gene: TRBV28
CDR3 protein: ASSTIIGSWADTQY

V gene: TRBV11-2
CDR3 protein: ASSYRGNNSPLH

V gene: TRBV7-9
CDR3 protein: ASSWDRKTTQYEQY

V gene: TRBV19
CDR3 protein: ASSIQGDYGYT

V gene: TRBV7-9
CDR3 protein: ASSLGALRGLGYNEQF

V gene: TRBV12-3/TRBV12-4
CDR3 protein: ASSYQGGYT

V gene: TRBV19
CDR3 protein: ASSIGGVDGYT

V gene: TRBV2
CDR3 protein: ASSGQDGTPNTEAF

V gene: TRBV28
CDR3 protein: ASSLRTGLHFTDTQY

V gene: TRBV12-3/TRBV12-4
CDR3 protein: ASSFGGGPF

V gene: TRBV20-1
CDR3 protein: SAPSGRAYNEQF

V gene: TRBV20-1
CDR3 protein: SARDSVFSPLH

V gene: TRBV2
CDR3 protein: ASSSGTVTPTDTQY

V gene: TRBV7-9
CDR3 protein: ASSSGGAIVPF

V gene: TRBV15
CDR3 protein: ATSRPGGVNRELF

V gene: TRBV7-9
CDR3 protein: ASSWPSTLTDTQY

V gene: TRBV5-1
CDR3 protein: ASSLSSGSGTEAF

V gene: TRBV20-1
CDR3 protein: SAQNDRVYDEQY

V gene: TRBV6-1
CDR3 protein: ASKLSSQGGSYEKLF

V gene: TRBV19
CDR3 protein: ASSMSGPYGYT

V gene: TRBV6-1
CDR3 protein: ASSYPGNIQPQH

V gene: TRBV6-5
CDR3 protein: ASSSPPTVMQGSGSPLH

V gene: TRBV20-1
CDR3 protein: SARDRVSNQPQH

V gene: TRBV25-1
CDR3 protein: ASSGSGYGETQY

V gene: TRBV20-1
CDR3 protein: SARHRDRNTGELF

V gene: TRBV15
CDR3 protein: ATSFPTSGNHNEQF

V gene: TRBV12-5
CDR3 protein: ASGLVQAQGRNTIY

V gene: TRBV4-1
CDR3 protein: ASSPHLTGRAMNTEAF

V gene: TRBV6-1
CDR3 protein: ATPDPPLNTEAF

V gene: TRBV28
CDR3 protein: ASSFLAVWLGYT

V gene: TRBV4-3
CDR3 protein: ASSQGQSEAF

V gene: TRBV3-1
CDR3 protein: ASSQEPRQVGNTIY

V gene: TRBV6-5
CDR3 protein: ASSYSTQGGSPLH

V gene: TRBV4-1
CDR3 protein: ASSPGRGEPSTDTQY

V gene: TRBV7-8
CDR3 protein: ASSWTGGVPYEQY

V gene: TRBV5-1
CDR3 protein: ASSLDRAYNSPLH

V gene: TRBV5-4
CDR3 protein: ASSSTRGGRNLNEQF